One and the same sample provided the 15 T cell receptor beta chains below, sequenced in a study of PD-L1 blockade in urothelial cancer. The repertoire was sequenced with immunoSEQ multiplex PCR; TCRdb's copy has only in-frame clones and lacks some. This table has some 90,000 clones, roughly nine tenths appearing once. The time point here: pretreatment peripheral blood. The material sequenced was PBMCs, taken around atezolizumab (anti-PD-L1) treatment. The receptors stem from a woman of 80 years or more with urothelial cancer.

The chain is built from TRBV27 and TRBJ2-7, with D possibly TRBD2 on 5 matching bases. There are 17 residues in the CDR3. The V end lost 3 bases, the J end lost 1 base, and 19 bases lay between the germline ends. The germline gives CDR1 MNHEY, CDR2 SMNVEV (reference sequence). CDR3 loop: CASSFRGRAAVSYEQYF. The DNA of the CDR3 is TGTGCCAGCAGTTTTCGGGGTCGGGCGGCCGTATCCTACGAGCAGTACTTC.

This clone showed up just once. The rearrangement uses TRBV5-5 and TRBJ1-2; 10 bases are shared with TRBD1. This CDR3 has 15 amino acids. In germline, CDR1 is SGHKS, CDR2 YYEKEE (reference sequence). Trimming removed 4 bases from V and 4 bases from J; junction bases left unmatched: 7. CDR3 sequence (DNA): TGTGCCAGCAGCGCCGGGACAGGGGATGTCTATGGCTACACCTTC. Protein sequence: CASSAGTGDVYGYTF.

The rearrangement links TRBV5-1 to TRBJ1-2; 7 bases map to TRBD1. The germline gives CDR1 SGHRS, CDR2 YFSETQ. The junction had 4 bases not matched to a gene; V was cut back by 0 bases and J by 8 bases. This CDR3 is built from 13 residues. The CDR3 region has the DNA TGCGCCAGCAGCTTGGAGGGGGCGCAGGGCTACACCTTC. Protein: CASSLEGAQGYTF.

The rearrangement joins TRBV5-4 to TRBJ2-2; no firm D call. Trimming shortened V by 2 bases and J by 5 bases, and 10 bases separated the two germline ends. The germline V gene encodes CDR1 SGHNT and CDR2 YYREEE (reference sequence). The CDR3 is made up of 14 amino acids. CDR3 nucleotides: TGTGCCAGCAGCTTTCGACAAAAAACCGGGGAGCTGTTTTTT. Amino acids: CASSFRQKTGELFF.

The rearrangement links TRBV5-1 to TRBJ1-1; D unresolved. V was clipped by 4 bases and J by 1 base, with 14 bases between them. The germline V gene encodes CDR1 SGHRS and CDR2 YFSETQ. The length of the CDR3 is 15 residues. CDR3 sequence (DNA): TGCGCCAGCAGCGCTTCGGACTTGCAGAACACTGAAGCTTTCTTT. It encodes CASSASDLQNTEAFF.

The chain is built from TRBV5-5 and TRBJ2-7; TRBD1 matches 9 bases. There are 14 residues in the CDR3. The germline V gene has CDR1 SGHKS and CDR2 YYEKEE (reference sequence). With 0 bases clipped from V and 6 bases from J, the junction kept 4 bases outside the gene matches. DNA for the CDR3: TGTGCCAGCAGCTTGGAACAGGGGGCAGGCGAGCAGTACTTC. Translation: CASSLEQGAGEQYF.

This clone was found once. V usage is TRBV9 and J usage is TRBJ2-2; 9 bases fit TRBD2. Germline trimming cut 0 bases from V and 1 base from J; bases unmatched to any gene: 7. Germline V gene lookup returns CDR1 SGDLS and CDR2 YYNGEE. The CDR3 totals 18 residues. The DNA of the CDR3 is TGTGCCAGCAGCGTAGCTACAGGACTAGCGCGGAACACCGGGGAGCTGTTTTTT. It translates to CASSVATGLARNTGELFF.

The chain links TRBV11-2 to TRBJ2-1; 7 nucleotides line up with TRBD2. This CDR3 has 16 residues. Trimming removed 6 bases from V and 5 bases from J; junction bases left unmatched: 13. Germline-derived CDR1 and CDR2 are SGHAT and FQNNGV. The CDR3 nucleotides read TGTGCCAGCAGGGGCCTGGCCGGGACTACCGACAATGAGCAGTTCTTC. Translation: CASRGLAGTTDNEQFF. Full variable domain (rest looked up from reference TRBV11-2 and TRBJ2-1): EAGVAQSPRYKIIEKRQSVAFWCNPISGHATLYWYQQILGQGPKLLIQFQNNGVVDDSQLPKDRFSAERLKGVDSTLKIQPAKLEDSAVYLCASRGLAGTTDNEQFFGPGTRLTVL.

The chain links TRBV21-1 to TRBJ2-5; TRBD1 is the table's D call, not checked against the DNA. TRBV21-1 is a listed pseudogene. The length of the CDR3 is 20 residues. The DNA for the CDR3 is TGTGCCAGCAGCACAACCACGGGGGACAGGGGGTCGAGAGAGGTGGAGACCCAGTACTTC. Amino acid sequence: CASSTTTGDRGSREVETQYF.

The J gene is TRBJ1-1, the V gene TRBV5-4; maybe TRBD1 (5 bases). CDR1 SGHNT and CDR2 YYREEE come from the germline V gene (reference sequence). V was cut by 4 bases and J by 3 bases, with 16 bases left in between. This CDR3 is 15 amino acids long. The CDR3 sequence is CASSPFSTGDTEAFF. Here the CDR3 DNA reads TGTGCCAGCAGCCCATTTAGTACGGGGGACACTGAAGCTTTCTTT.

V gene TRBV11-2 combines with J gene TRBJ2-2; 7 nucleotides agree with TRBD2. V shed 5 bases, J shed 5 bases, and the junction held 5 bases outside the gene matches. The length of the CDR3 is 14 residues. Per the germline V gene, CDR1 is SGHAT and CDR2 is FQNNGV. The CDR3 DNA reads as TGTGCCAGCAGCGCAAAAGCGGGAACCGGGGAGCTGTTTTTT. It specifies CASSAKAGTGELFF. Combining the CDR3 with reference TRBV11-2 and TRBJ2-2 gives the whole variable domain EAGVAQSPRYKIIEKRQSVAFWCNPISGHATLYWYQQILGQGPKLLIQFQNNGVVDDSQLPKDRFSAERLKGVDSTLKIQPAKLEDSAVYLCASSAKAGTGELFFGEGSRLTVL.

The chain has TRBV19 and TRBJ2-7, with 14 bases that match TRBD2. The CDR3 spans 14 residues. The trim removed 4 bases at V and 9 bases at J, leaving 5 bases unmatched. The V gene's germline CDR1 is LNHDA and CDR2 SQIVND (reference sequence). CDR3 bases: TGTGCCAGTAGTACGGGACTAGCGGGAGCTGTGCAGTACTTC. It specifies CASSTGLAGAVQYF.

The gene calls are TRBV6-1 and TRBJ2-7, with TRBD2 identical over 10 bases. This CDR3 is built from 18 residues. Germline lookup yields CDR1 MNHNS and CDR2 SASEGT. J lost 0 bases, V lost 2 bases, and 10 bases had no gene match. CDR3 bases: TGTGCCAGCAGTGAATTCGGGTCTGCTAGCGGGAGCTCCTACGAGCAGTACTTC. Translating gives CASSEFGSASGSSYEQYF.

The rearrangement uses TRBV5-1 and TRBJ2-7; TRBD1 is a possible D gene (6 bases). The germline V gene has CDR1 SGHRS and CDR2 YFSETQ. Between the trimmed V and J ends, which lost 4 bases and 7 bases, there was a span of 9 bases. The CDR3 is 11 amino acids. The CDR3 DNA reads as TGCGCCAGCAGCCAGGACAGTGAGCAGTACTTC. Translation: CASSQDSEQYF.

This chain uses TRBV27 with TRBJ1-1; no firm D call. This CDR3 has 12 amino acids. Germline V gene sequence: CDR1 MNHEY, CDR2 SMNVEV (reference sequence). Trimming removed 5 bases at V and 3 bases at J, with 7 bases between. The CDR3 DNA reads TGTGCCAGCAGTCGTCCCCACACTGAAGCTTTCTTT. This gives the protein CASSRPHTEAFF.